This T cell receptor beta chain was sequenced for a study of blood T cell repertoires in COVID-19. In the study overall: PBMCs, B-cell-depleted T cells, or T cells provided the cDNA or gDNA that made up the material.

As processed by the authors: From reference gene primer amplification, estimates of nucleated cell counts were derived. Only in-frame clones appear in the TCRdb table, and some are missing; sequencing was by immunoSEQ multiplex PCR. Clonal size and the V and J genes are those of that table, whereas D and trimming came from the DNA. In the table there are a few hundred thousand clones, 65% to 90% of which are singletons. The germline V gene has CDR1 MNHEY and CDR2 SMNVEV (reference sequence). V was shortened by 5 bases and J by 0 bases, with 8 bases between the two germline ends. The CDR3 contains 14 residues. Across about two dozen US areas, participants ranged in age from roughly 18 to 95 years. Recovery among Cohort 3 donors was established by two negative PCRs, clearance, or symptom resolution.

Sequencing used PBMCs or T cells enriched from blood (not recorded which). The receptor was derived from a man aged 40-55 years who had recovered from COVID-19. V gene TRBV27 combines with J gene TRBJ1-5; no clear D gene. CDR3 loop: CASSTSYSNQPQHF. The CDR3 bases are TGTGCCAGCAGTACAAGTTATAGCAATCAGCCCCAGCATTTT.